This T cell receptor (beta chain) was recovered during a study of blood T cell repertoires in COVID-19. Only in-frame clones appear in the TCRdb table, and some are missing; sequencing was by immunoSEQ multiplex PCR. The profile shows some 70,000 clones, around nine tenths of them singletons. Trimming took off 0 bases at V and 4 bases at J, with 10 bases between the two ends. This CDR3 spans 14 amino acids. Germline assignment: CDR1 SGDLS and CDR2 YYNGEE. Source material: peripheral blood. The chain is built from TRBV9 and TRBJ1-2; D is perhaps TRBD1 (6 bases). The clonotype originates from a man in his 70s with active or convalescent COVID-19. The CDR3 is CASSVVGGAYGYTF. CDR3 coding DNA: TGTGCCAGCAGCGTAGTTGGGGGCGCCTATGGCTACACCTTC.